These 28 T cell receptor beta chains came from one sample sequenced in a study of blood T cell repertoires in COVID-19 (dated by TCRdb to between 2020 and 2021). Library method: the immunoSEQ multiplex PCR assay. The table was pulled from immuneACCESS by TCRdb, which kept in-frame rearrangements only. Such tables lose some clones; where checked, under half of the loss comes from unresolved V genes, and the rest has no known cause. Here the sample has 300,000 to 350,000 clones; roughly 89% occur a single time. The ten largest clones represent approximately 9.4% of the sample. Sequenced: peripheral blood. The receptors were gathered from a man aged 25-40 years with COVID-19, enrolled during active disease.

The CDR3 DNA follows: TGTGCCAGCAGCGTAGACAGGGGAATAGAGACCCAGTACTTC. It encodes CASSVDRGIETQYF. The rearrangement links TRBV9 to TRBJ2-5; 7 positions match TRBD1. V was clipped by 0 bases and J by 4 bases; unmatched bases: 3. The CDR3 is made up of 14 amino acids. The V gene's germline CDR1 is SGDLS and CDR2 YYNGEE.

This chain links TRBV4-1 with TRBJ2-7; D possibly corresponds to TRBD2 (6 bases). Between the trimmed V and J ends, which lost 4 bases and 2 bases, there was a span of 15 bases. The germline V gene encodes CDR1 MGHRA and CDR2 YSYEKL. The CDR3 consists of 15 residues. This CDR3 is CASSPLLAGTYEQYF. The CDR3 bases are TGCGCCAGCAGCCCGCTACTAGCCGGGACCTACGAGCAGTACTTC.

The chain joins TRBV20-1 to TRBJ1-1; D unclear. Trimming shortened V by 6 bases and J by 3 bases, and 5 bases separated the two germline ends. CDR1 is DFQATT and CDR2 is SNEGSKA in the germline V gene (reference sequence). CDR3 length: 10 residues. CDR3 amino acids: CSASDTEAFF. Here the CDR3 DNA reads TGCAGTGCCTCCGACACTGAAGCTTTCTTT.

V is TRBV29-1 and J is TRBJ2-2, with 8 bases lining up with TRBD1. The length of the CDR3 is 15 residues. The junction had 11 bases not matched to a gene; V was cut back by 7 bases and J by 4 bases. Germline CDR1 is SQVTM and CDR2 is ANQGSEA. The CDR3 nucleotides are TGCAGCGGTCAACTGACAGGGGAAGGCACCGGGGAGCTGTTTTTT. Translating it yields CSGQLTGEGTGELFF.

The rearrangement joins TRBV28 to TRBJ1-6, with D uncertain. The CDR3 has 14 amino acids. Between the trimmed V and J ends, which lost 7 bases and 0 bases, there was a span of 7 bases. Germline-derived CDR1 and CDR2 are MDHEN and SYDVKM. CDR3 coding DNA: TGTGCCAGCAATCCGAGCTCCTATAATTCACCCCTCCACTTT. Translated, it gives CASNPSSYNSPLHF. The whole variable domain, filled in from reference TRBV28 and TRBJ1-6, reads DVKVTQSSRYLVKRTGEKVFLECVQDMDHENMFWYRQDPGLGLRLIYFSYDVKMKEKGDIPEGYSVSREKKERFSLILESASTNQTSMYLCASNPSSYNSPLHFGNGTRLTVT.

This chain uses TRBV6-2 or TRBV6-3 with TRBJ1-5; D is undetermined. The CDR3 length is 17 residues. V lost 7 bases and J lost 6, with 25 bases in between. Germline V gives CDR1 MNHEY, CDR2 SVGEGT. The CDR3 region is CASTPGEGLIRSQPQHF. For the CDR3, the DNA is TGTGCCAGCACCCCGGGAGAGGGATTAATCCGCAGTCAGCCCCAGCATTTT.

This clone came up a few times. The rearrangement links TRBV30 to TRBJ1-6; D is possibly TRBD1 (5 bases). Germline assignment: CDR1 GTSNPN and CDR2 SVGIG (reference sequence). Trimming pared 0 bases from V and 6 bases from J, leaving 15 bases between. This CDR3 contains 16 residues. The CDR3 DNA follows: TGTGCCTGGAGTGTGGGCCAGGGCAGGGCTAATTCACCCCTCCACTTT. Translating it yields CAWSVGQGRANSPLHF.

CDR3 sequence reads: CASSYGSLAGDTQYF. The CDR3 region has the DNA TGTGCCAGCAGTTATGGATCCCTAGCGGGAGATACGCAGTATTTT. The chain recombines TRBV6-5 with TRBJ2-3, with TRBD2 matching over 8 bases. This CDR3 has 15 residues. V dropped 3 bases and J dropped 5; count of bases not matched to a gene: 7. From germline, CDR1 is MNHEY and CDR2 SVGAGI.

The chain joins TRBV5-1 to TRBJ2-3; 7 bases are shared with TRBD1. J lost 0 bases, V lost 4 bases, and 8 bases had no gene match. Per the germline V gene, CDR1 is SGHRS and CDR2 is YFSETQ. CDR3 size: 16 residues. CDR3 region: CASSRDRATSTDTQYF. CDR3 DNA: TGCGCCAGCAGCCGAGACAGGGCCACTAGCACAGATACGCAGTATTTT.

The V and J genes are TRBV30 and TRBJ2-1; TRBD2 agrees at 10 bases. V shed 2 bases and J 8 bases; nucleotides not matched to a gene: 9. This CDR3 contains 15 residues. Germline CDR1 is GTSNPN and CDR2 is SVGIG (reference sequence). The CDR3 sequence is CAWSLAGALSYEQFF. The CDR3 coding sequence is TGTGCCTGGAGTCTAGCGGGAGCTCTCTCGTATGAGCAGTTCTTC.

This chain connects TRBV30 to TRBJ1-1; the D is unclear. V lost 2 bases to trimming and J lost 0 bases, with 7 bases between them. Germline CDR1 is GTSNPN and CDR2 is SVGIG (reference sequence). This CDR3 is 13 amino acids long. CDR3 sequence (DNA): TGTGCCTGGAGTAACGGTATGAACACTGAAGCTTTCTTT. Translated: CAWSNGMNTEAFF.

This sequence joins TRBV7-3 and TRBJ2-1; 11 bases map to TRBD2. Germline-derived CDR1 and CDR2 are SGHTA and FQGTGA. J was trimmed by 5 bases and V by 5 bases; bases with no gene match: 8. The CDR3 is 16 amino acids. This CDR3 reads CASSPTGTSGHNEQFF. CDR3 sequence (DNA): TGTGCCAGCAGCCCAACCGGGACTAGCGGCCACAATGAGCAGTTCTTC.

This clone was detected a few times. V is TRBV18 and J is TRBJ1-5; 7 positions match TRBD1. J was trimmed by 6 bases and V by 1 base; bases with no gene match: 3. The CDR3 is 14 residues long. Germline CDR1 is KGHSH and CDR2 is LQKENI. Here the CDR3 reads CASSPLGQSQPQHF. The CDR3 nucleotides are TGTGCCAGCTCACCACTGGGACAGAGTCAGCCCCAGCATTTT.

CDR3 loop: CASSPNVETQYF. DNA for the CDR3: TGTGCCAGCAGCCCTAATGTGGAGACCCAGTACTTC. The genes are TRBV7-2 and TRBJ2-5; D uncertain. Germline CDR1 is SGHTA and CDR2 is FQGNSA. Trimming took 5 bases from V and 5 from J, leaving 9 bases between them. The CDR3 has 12 amino acids.

The DNA of the CDR3 is TGTGCCAGCAGTTACCGGCAGGGGGACGACGAGCAGTACTTC. The encoded protein is CASSYRQGDDEQYF. This chain joins TRBV6-5 and TRBJ2-7; 7 bases are a match to TRBD1. The trim removed 2 bases at V and 5 bases at J, leaving 6 bases unmatched. The CDR3 extends over 14 amino acids. Looked up from germline, CDR1 is MNHEY and CDR2 is SVGAGI.

The chain has TRBV6-5 and TRBJ2-1, with TRBD2 matching over 11 bases. The V gene end was trimmed by 6 bases and the J gene end by 4 bases; junction bases not matched to a gene: 5. CDR3 size: 15 residues. Germline CDR1 is MNHEY and CDR2 is SVGAGI. The CDR3 loop is CASRLTSGSYNEQFF. In nucleotides, the CDR3 is TGTGCCAGCAGATTAACTAGCGGGAGTTACAATGAGCAGTTCTTC.

The chain links TRBV10-3 to TRBJ2-1; 8 positions agree with TRBD1. The CDR3 has 16 amino acids. Germline-derived CDR1 and CDR2 are ENHRY and SYGVKD. V shed 0 bases and J 8 bases; nucleotides not matched to a gene: 9. CDR3 nucleotide sequence: TGTGCCATCAGTGAGTCCGAGACAGGGGCCGGGGATGAGCAGTTCTTC. It translates to CAISESETGAGDEQFF.

The V gene is TRBV29-1, the J gene TRBJ1-5, with TRBD1 matching 9 bases. From germline, CDR1 is SQVTM and CDR2 ANQGSEA. V trimming: 5 bases; J trimming: 2 bases; junction bases outside the gene matches: 7. The CDR3 contains 15 residues. The CDR3 region is CSVKQGASGNQPQHF. In nucleotides, the CDR3 is TGCAGCGTTAAACAGGGGGCTAGTGGCAATCAGCCCCAGCATTTT.

The gene calls are TRBV28 and TRBJ2-3, with D perhaps matching TRBD2 (7 bases). The CDR3 has 14 residues. V lost 5 bases and J 4 bases, leaving 13 bases between the germline ends. Germline V lookup: CDR1 MDHEN, CDR2 SYDVKM. This chain's CDR3 is CASSGLGGADTQYF. CDR3 coding DNA: TGTGCCAGCAGTGGTCTAGGGGGGGCAGATACGCAGTATTTT.

The rearrangement uses TRBV2 and TRBJ1-2; no reliable D call. This CDR3 has 13 amino acids. Trimming stripped 5 bases from V and 3 bases from J, with 10 bases between. Germline V gives CDR1 SNHLY, CDR2 FYNNEI. CDR3 loop: CASSITRDYGYTF. The DNA for the CDR3 is TGTGCCAGCAGTATAACGAGGGACTATGGCTACACCTTC.

V usage is TRBV5-1 and J usage is TRBJ1-1, with D possibly TRBD1 on 5 matching bases. CDR1 SGHRS and CDR2 YFSETQ come from the germline V gene. Trimming took 4 bases from V and 1 from J, leaving 8 bases between them. The CDR3 has 13 amino acids. CDR3 nucleotides: TGCGCCAGCAGCGGGGACTGGAACACTGAAGCTTTCTTT. Translating it yields CASSGDWNTEAFF.

The chain recombines TRBV19 with TRBJ1-2, with TRBD1 matching over 10 bases. There are 13 residues in the CDR3. Germline lookup yields CDR1 LNHDA and CDR2 SQIVND (reference sequence). Trimming at V came to 10 bases and at J to 8 bases, leaving 10 bases not matched to a gene. DNA of the CDR3: TGTGCCACTGACCGGGACAGGGGTACGGGCTACACCTTC. Protein: CATDRDRGTGYTF.

This sequence joins TRBV5-1 and TRBJ1-5, with D possibly matching TRBD1 (5 bases). Trimming stripped 7 bases from V and 2 bases from J, with 13 bases between. Germline CDR1 reads SGHRS; CDR2 reads YFSETQ. CDR3 length: 14 amino acids. Written as DNA, the CDR3 is TGCGCCAGCTCCCCACAGGCGGGCAATCAGCCCCAGCATTTT. Encoded protein: CASSPQAGNQPQHF.

CDR3 in amino acids: CASSIGGRGTGELFF. The CDR3 coding sequence is TGTGCCAGTAGTATAGGGGGCAGGGGAACCGGGGAGCTGTTTTTT. The V gene is TRBV19, the J gene TRBJ2-2; TRBD1 might be the D (6 bases). With 1 base removed from V and 5 bases from J, the gap between germline ends came to 11 bases. The germline V gene has CDR1 LNHDA and CDR2 SQIVND (reference sequence). CDR3 length equals 15 residues.

The chain couples TRBV30 to TRBJ2-7; TRBD1 is a possible D gene (6 bases). V was clipped by 2 bases and J by 3 bases, with 14 bases between them. CDR1 is GTSNPN and CDR2 is SVGIG in the germline V gene (reference sequence). This CDR3 is built from 14 residues. CDR3 DNA sequence: TGTGCCTGGAGTCGACAGGCGGTCATCTACGAGCAGTACTTC. Protein: CAWSRQAVIYEQYF. The full variable domain, completed using reference TRBV30 and TRBJ2-7, is SQTIHQWPATLVQPVGSPLSLECTVEGTSNPNLYWYRQAAGRGLQLLFYSVGIGQISSEVPQNLSASRPQDRQFILSSKKLLLSDSGFYLCAWSRQAVIYEQYFGPGTRLTVT.

The chain is built from TRBV30 and TRBJ2-6; D gene ambiguous. The CDR3 runs 12 residues. Trimming took off 3 bases at V and 4 bases at J, with 4 bases between the two ends. Looked up from germline, CDR1 is GTSNPN and CDR2 is SVGIG (reference sequence). The CDR3 sequence: CAWSKGANVLTF. The CDR3 region has the DNA TGTGCCTGGAGCAAAGGGGCCAACGTCCTGACTTTC.

This clone was observed a single time. J is TRBJ2-7 and V is TRBV7-3; tentative D call: TRBD2 (5 bases). Germline-derived CDR1 and CDR2 are SGHTA and FQGTGA. Trimming left V 5 bases short and J 5 bases short, with 13 bases between. CDR3 length equals 13 residues. CDR3 sequence (DNA): TGTGCCAGCAGCCCCAGCGGTCCCCACGAGCAGTACTTC. Protein product: CASSPSGPHEQYF.

In DNA, the CDR3 is TGTGCCAGCAGCGTAGGAGGCCAGGGGGTCTATGGCTACACCTTC. It is translated as CASSVGGQGVYGYTF. The V and J genes are TRBV9 and TRBJ1-2; the match to TRBD1 covers 7 bases. With 0 bases clipped from V and 4 bases from J, the junction kept 6 bases outside the gene matches. CDR1 is SGDLS, CDR2 YYNGEE, per germline. The length of the CDR3 is 15 residues.